This T cell receptor (beta chain) was captured by sequencing in a study of cytomegalovirus exposure and HLA in healthy donors. Across the study: A later analysis reported the approximately 120 validation repertoires used the same platform as the approximately 670 first-cohort repertoires.

Overall study findings and caveats: Reportedly, diagnosis of cytomegalovirus status by the classifier showed high specificity and sensitivity.

Germline lookup yields CDR1 LNHDA and CDR2 SQIVND (reference sequence). The CDR3 spans 13 residues. The germline V and J ends were trimmed by 3 bases and 7 bases, with 10 bases remaining between them. Sequenced by immunoSEQ multiplex PCR; TCRdb stores in-frame clones only, minus some. In the table there are over 250,000 clones, about nine tenths of which are singletons. About this clone: Its antigen is still unknown.

Among the 120 subjects of the validation cohort, separate from the approximately 700-subject first cohort, were the donors. Sequencing was done on a sample of PBMCs. The chain is built from TRBV19 and TRBJ2-1, with D perhaps matching TRBD1 or TRBD2 (5 bases each). The sequence was obtained from a woman aged 30 to 39 in good health and CMV-seropositive. CDR3 DNA sequence: TGTGCCAGTAGTATTTACGGGGCTAATGAGCAGTTCTTC. Its translation: CASSIYGANEQFF.